This TCR beta chain was recovered during a study of control samples from healthy donors and cancer patients (dated by TCRdb to the early 2020s). The junction carries 10 bases between V and J, which are trimmed by 1 base and 0 bases respectively. The germline V gene specifies SGHRS as CDR1 and YFSETQ as CDR2. Taken from cysteine to phenylalanine, the CDR3 has 16 residues. Just the 48-base CDR3 DNA is kept, in frame starting at base 1. The library was made by the immunoSEQ multiplex PCR assay. Sourced from immuneACCESS, this table was stored by TCRdb with only in-frame sequences that have V and J called. A share of the clones is absent; for the studies checked, an unresolved V gene accounts for under half, and the remainder has no known explanation. The sample table holds about 51,000 clones, of which about 90% were seen once. The ten largest account for approximately 40% of the sample. For this clone: Its specific antigen is unknown. Base qualities are missing; no much larger clone stands one base away.

Here the chain combines TRBV5-1 and TRBJ2-2, and perhaps TRBD2 as D gene, on 6 matching bases. This receptor was obtained from a man aged 45-65 years with head and neck cancer. Sequencing was carried out using PBMCs. The bases are TGCGCCAGCAGCTTGAGTGCGGGGCCGAACACCGGGGAGCTGTTTTTT. Its translation reads: CASSLSAGPNTGELFF.